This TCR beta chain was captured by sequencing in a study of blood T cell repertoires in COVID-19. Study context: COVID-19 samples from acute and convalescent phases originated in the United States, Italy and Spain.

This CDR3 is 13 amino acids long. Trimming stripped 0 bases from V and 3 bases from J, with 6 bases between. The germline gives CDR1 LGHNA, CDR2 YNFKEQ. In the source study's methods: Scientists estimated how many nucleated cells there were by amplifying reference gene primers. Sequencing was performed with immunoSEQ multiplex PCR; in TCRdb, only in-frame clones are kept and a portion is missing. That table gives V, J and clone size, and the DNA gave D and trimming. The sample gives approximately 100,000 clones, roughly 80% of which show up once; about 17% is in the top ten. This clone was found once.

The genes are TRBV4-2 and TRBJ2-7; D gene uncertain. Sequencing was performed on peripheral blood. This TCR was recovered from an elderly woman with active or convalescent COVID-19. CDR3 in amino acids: CASSQDPNYEQYF. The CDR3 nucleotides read TGTGCCAGCAGCCAAGATCCCAACTACGAGCAGTACTTC.